One and the same sample provided the 2 T cell receptor beta chains below, sequenced in a study of T cells in Graves' hyperthyroidism and ophthalmopathy. From RNA transcripts, TCR beta CDR3 regions were amplified. TCR CDR3 regions were first amplified by RT-PCR with HTBI primers. MiXCR, applied by TCRdb to the multiplex PCR reads, yields one record per CDR3 protein. This table has roughly 500,000 distinct CDR3 sequences, about 16% appearing once. Sequencing was carried out using blood. These receptors were obtained from a woman aged 30 to 39 with Graves' ophthalmopathy.

The chain is built from TRBV18 and TRBJ2-2; possibly TRBD1 for D (5 bases). Deletions cut 3 bases from V and 0 bases from J, with 11 bases between. CDR1 and CDR2 (germline): KGHSH, LQKENI. There are 16 residues in the CDR3. CDR3 DNA: TGTGCCAGCTCACCGACCAGGGATTCGAACACCGGGGAGCTGTTTTTT. It is translated as CASSPTRDSNTGELFF.

The V and J genes are TRBV5-4 and TRBJ2-6; 9 bases are a match to TRBD1. The CDR3 is made up of 17 amino acids. With 6 bases clipped from V and 0 bases from J, the junction kept 7 bases outside the gene matches. CDR1 is SGHNT, CDR2 YYREEE, per germline (reference sequence). As DNA, the CDR3 is TGTGCCAGCATACCGGGACAGGGAGTCTCTGGGGCCAACGTCCTGACTTTC. It is translated as CASIPGQGVSGANVLTF.